The 7 T cell receptor beta chains reported below all come from one sample, sequenced in a study of cytomegalovirus exposure and HLA in healthy donors. It was with 60 Vbeta and 13 Jbeta primers that the PCR ran. The repertoire was sequenced with immunoSEQ multiplex PCR; TCRdb's copy has only in-frame clones and lacks some. This table holds around 120,000 clones. The source material was PBMCs. The receptors were gathered from a man aged 18-30 years in good health and CMV-seronegative.

The rearrangement links TRBV16 to TRBJ1-1; 12 bases align to TRBD1. The CDR3 has 18 residues. The V gene end was trimmed by 1 base and the J gene end by 5 bases; junction bases not matched to a gene: 11. CDR1 and CDR2 (germline): KGHSY, FQNENV. CDR3 sequence reads: CASSQYSGTGGARTEAFF. Here the CDR3 DNA reads TGTGCCAGCAGCCAATATTCCGGGACAGGGGGCGCGAGGACTGAAGCTTTCTTT.

V gene TRBV19 combines with J gene TRBJ2-7; 9 bases are shared with TRBD1. The CDR3 totals 15 residues. Germline values: CDR1 LNHDA, CDR2 SQIVND (reference sequence). V lost 5 bases, J lost 2 bases, and 7 bases stayed unmatched. The CDR3 DNA reads as TGTGCCAGTAGTTCCCGGGACAGGGACACCTACGAGCAGTACTTC. Its translation is CASSSRDRDTYEQYF.

The chain employs TRBV6-1 and TRBJ1-2; 7 bases map to TRBD1. The V gene's germline CDR1 is MNHNS and CDR2 SASEGT. V shed 4 bases, J shed 3 bases, and the junction held 2 bases outside the gene matches. The CDR3 runs to 13 residues. The CDR3 sequence is CASSGQGYYGYTF. CDR3 nucleotides: TGTGCCAGCAGTGGACAGGGATACTATGGCTACACCTTC.

The chain carries TRBV12-5 and TRBJ1-1; D is undetermined. The CDR3 contains 14 residues. V was cut by 3 bases and J by 3 bases, with 11 bases left in between. Germline CDR1 and CDR2: LGHNT and FRNRAP. As DNA, the CDR3 is TGTGCTAGTGGTTTCCGTTGGGAGGACACTGAAGCTTTCTTT. It translates to CASGFRWEDTEAFF.

CDR3 amino acids: CASSQLAMGQQNTEAFF. The CDR3 DNA reads as TGCGCCAGCAGCCAACTAGCGATGGGGCAACAGAACACTGAAGCTTTCTTT. The chain joins TRBV4-1 to TRBJ1-1; D possibly corresponds to TRBD1 (5 bases). Germline lookup yields CDR1 MGHRA and CDR2 YSYEKL. This CDR3 spans 17 amino acids. The V and J ends lost 2 bases and 1 base respectively, with 17 bases between them.

The chain is built from TRBV7-8 and TRBJ1-6, with D perhaps TRBD1 (6 bases). The V end lost 5 bases, the J end lost 11 bases, and 19 bases lay between the germline ends. CDR3 length equals 15 residues. Germline CDR1 reads SGHVS; CDR2 reads FQNEAQ. CDR3 sequence: CASSRGGGAWTPLHF. DNA for the CDR3: TGTGCCAGCAGCCGGGGGGGCGGAGCGTGGACACCCCTCCACTTT.

The chain couples TRBV25-1 to TRBJ2-1, with 14 bases matching TRBD2. The CDR3 is 18 residues long. V lost 4 bases and J lost 9; bases outside the gene matches: 14. Germline assignment: CDR1 MGHDK and CDR2 SYGVNS. This CDR3 reads CASSGTPGLAGVYGEQFF. The CDR3 DNA reads TGTGCCAGCAGTGGAACCCCGGGACTAGCGGGGGTATACGGTGAGCAGTTCTTC.